The clone carrying this T cell receptor beta chain was counted a few times. The use of a sample-barcoded 5' primer and a J-beta primer mix characterized a second PCR of 7 to 11 cycles. There were at least 2.5 million CDR3-containing paired-end reads obtained from each sample. TCRdb recomputed calls from the 5' RACE reads with MiXCR, one row per CDR3 protein. The sample lists about 800,000 distinct CDR3 sequences; about 25% were seen once. Germline values: CDR1 SGHRS, CDR2 YFSETQ. The germline V and J ends were trimmed by 5 bases and 4 bases, with 11 bases remaining between them. The length of the CDR3 is 13 residues. The sample comes from a study of blood T cells in healthy people across ages. The sample was also reused in another study, on T cells of mothers and their children. That paper adds: Every mother supplied over 8.5 million TCR beta CDR3 reads and every child about 3 million.

Sequencing was carried out using blood. The rearrangement joins TRBV5-1 to TRBJ2-3; D gene unclear. This clonotype was obtained from a boy under 18 in good health. The CDR3 DNA follows: TGCGCCAGCAGACAGAACCGTGCAGATACGCAGTATTTT. Encoded protein: CASRQNRADTQYF. The variable domain in full, completed from reference TRBV5-1 and TRBJ2-3, reads KAGVTQTPRYLIKTRGQQVTLSCSPISGHRSVSWYQQTPGQGLQFLFEYFSETQRNKGNFPGRFSGRQFSNSRSEMNVSTLELGDSALYLCASRQNRADTQYFGPGTRLTVL.